These T cell receptor beta chains were read from a single sample in a study of cytomegalovirus exposure and HLA in healthy donors. TCRdb's copy holds only in-frame clones and misses some; the assay was immunoSEQ multiplex PCR. The table has around 190,000 clones, roughly three quarters seen once; the top ten hold around 1.6%. The specimen sequenced was PBMCs. These receptors all stem from a woman aged 45-60 years in good health and CMV-seronegative. The conserved cysteine and the conserved F or W are not part of the CDR3 here. The order of the fields is clone size, J gene, V gene, CDR3 protein. Clone size is not always given. Where it is, it says once, few, many or a class for expanded clones.

clone size: NA; J gene: TRBJ2-7; V gene: TRBV7-9; CDR3 protein: ASSLPGQGPIYEQY
clone size: NA; J gene: TRBJ1-1; V gene: TRBV5-1; CDR3 protein: ASSLAGTGLNTEAF
clone size: NA; J gene: TRBJ2-6; V gene: TRBV6-4; CDR3 protein: ASSPTVFTSGANVLT
clone size: NA; J gene: TRBJ1-2; V gene: TRBV7-2; CDR3 protein: ASSLGGPNYGYT
clone size: NA; J gene: TRBJ1-4; V gene: TRBV5-1; CDR3 protein: ASSFRDSENEKLF
clone size: NA; J gene: TRBJ1-5; V gene: TRBV10-3; CDR3 protein: ASGVSNQPQH
clone size: NA; J gene: TRBJ2-1; V gene: TRBV4-3; CDR3 protein: ASSQEQGGISYNEQF
clone size: NA; J gene: TRBJ1-5; V gene: TRBV4-1; CDR3 protein: ASSQESRDRPQH
clone size: NA; J gene: TRBJ2-7; V gene: TRBV6-6; CDR3 protein: ASSSQGYEQY
clone size: NA; J gene: TRBJ1-5; V gene: TRBV6-6; CDR3 protein: ASTKGKGNQPQH
clone size: NA; J gene: TRBJ2-5; V gene: TRBV5-1; CDR3 protein: ASSSSGHLQETQY
clone size: NA; J gene: TRBJ2-3; V gene: TRBV7-6; CDR3 protein: ASSLGERADTQY
clone size: few; J gene: TRBJ2-7; V gene: TRBV27; CDR3 protein: ASSSDRTYEQY
clone size: few; J gene: TRBJ1-4; V gene: TRBV6-5; CDR3 protein: ASSSTGSATNEKLF
clone size: NA; J gene: TRBJ2-7; V gene: TRBV19; CDR3 protein: ASSIGRGTAYEQY
clone size: NA; J gene: TRBJ1-2; V gene: TRBV7-9; CDR3 protein: SSSFLHGTGTSRRFGYT
clone size: NA; J gene: TRBJ2-7; V gene: TRBV18; CDR3 protein: ASSPLPGTLVLAGGEQY
clone size: NA; J gene: TRBJ2-6; V gene: TRBV5-1; CDR3 protein: ASRTGLITSGANVLT
clone size: NA; J gene: TRBJ1-1; V gene: TRBV7-2; CDR3 protein: ASMDRKTGNTEAF
clone size: NA; J gene: TRBJ2-1; V gene: TRBV28; CDR3 protein: ASSPLGSSYNEQF
clone size: NA; J gene: TRBJ1-4; V gene: TRBV6-1; CDR3 protein: ASSERRVEKLF
clone size: once; J gene: TRBJ2-5; V gene: TRBV27; CDR3 protein: ASSPGLEETQY
clone size: NA; J gene: TRBJ1-2; V gene: TRBV27; CDR3 protein: ASSPQGADGYT
clone size: NA; J gene: TRBJ1-1; V gene: TRBV7-2; CDR3 protein: ASSLVGGQEAF
clone size: NA; J gene: TRBJ2-6; V gene: TRBV27; CDR3 protein: ASRGRLAGGSGANVLT
clone size: NA; J gene: TRBJ2-6; V gene: TRBV27; CDR3 protein: ASSLGLGSGANVLT